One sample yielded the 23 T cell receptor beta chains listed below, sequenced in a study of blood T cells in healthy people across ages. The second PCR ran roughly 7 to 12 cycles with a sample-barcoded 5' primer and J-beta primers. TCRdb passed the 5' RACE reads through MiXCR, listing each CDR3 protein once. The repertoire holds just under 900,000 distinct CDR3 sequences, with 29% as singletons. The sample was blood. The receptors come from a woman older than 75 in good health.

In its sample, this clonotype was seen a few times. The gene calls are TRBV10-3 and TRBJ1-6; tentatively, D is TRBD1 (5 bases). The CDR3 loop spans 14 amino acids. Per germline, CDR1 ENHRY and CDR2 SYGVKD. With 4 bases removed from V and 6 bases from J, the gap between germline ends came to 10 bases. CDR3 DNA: TGTGCCATCAGTGCCGGGGCGGGTAATTCACCCCTCCACTTT. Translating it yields CAISAGAGNSPLHF.

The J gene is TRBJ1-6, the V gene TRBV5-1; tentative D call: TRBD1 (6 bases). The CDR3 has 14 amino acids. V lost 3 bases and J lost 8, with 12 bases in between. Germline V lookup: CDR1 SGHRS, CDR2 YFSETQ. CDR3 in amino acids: CASSSQGGDSPLHF. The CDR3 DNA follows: TGCGCCAGCAGCTCACAGGGTGGGGATTCACCCCTCCACTTT. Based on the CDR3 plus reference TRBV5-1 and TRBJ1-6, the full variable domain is KAGVTQTPRYLIKTRGQQVTLSCSPISGHRSVSWYQQTPGQGLQFLFEYFSETQRNKGNFPGRFSGRQFSNSRSEMNVSTLELGDSALYLCASSSQGGDSPLHFGNGTRLTVT.

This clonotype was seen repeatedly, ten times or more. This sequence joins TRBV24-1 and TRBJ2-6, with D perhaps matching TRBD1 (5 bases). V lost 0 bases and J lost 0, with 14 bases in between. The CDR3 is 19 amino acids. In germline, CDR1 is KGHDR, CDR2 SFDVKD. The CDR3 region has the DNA TGTGCCACCAGTGATTTGCCCCCCACAGGCAGCTCTGGGGCCAACGTCCTGACTTTC. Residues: CATSDLPPTGSSGANVLTF.

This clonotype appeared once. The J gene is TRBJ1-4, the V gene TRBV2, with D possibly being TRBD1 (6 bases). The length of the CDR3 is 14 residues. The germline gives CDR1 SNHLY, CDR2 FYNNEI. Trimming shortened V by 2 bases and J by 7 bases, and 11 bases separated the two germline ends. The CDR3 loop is CASSELGTSEKLFF. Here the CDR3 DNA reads TGTGCCAGCAGTGAATTAGGGACAAGTGAAAAACTGTTTTTT.

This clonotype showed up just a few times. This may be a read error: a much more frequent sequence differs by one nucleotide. This chain's CDR3 is CSARQWGGEQYF. As DNA, the CDR3 is TGCAGTGCTAGACAATGGGGGGGTGAGCAGTACTTC. The rearrangement joins TRBV20-1 to TRBJ2-7; 7 bases line up with TRBD2. This CDR3 spans 12 amino acids. The trim removed 2 bases at V and 7 bases at J, leaving 5 bases unmatched. The germline gives CDR1 DFQATT, CDR2 SNEGSKA (reference sequence).

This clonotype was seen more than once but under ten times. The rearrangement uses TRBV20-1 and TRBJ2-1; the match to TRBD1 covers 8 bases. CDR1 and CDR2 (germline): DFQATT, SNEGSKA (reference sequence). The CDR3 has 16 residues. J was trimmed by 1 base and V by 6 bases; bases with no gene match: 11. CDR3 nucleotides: TGCAGTGCCACGACCGGACAGGGAGGATCCTACAATGAGCAGTTCTTC. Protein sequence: CSATTGQGGSYNEQFF.

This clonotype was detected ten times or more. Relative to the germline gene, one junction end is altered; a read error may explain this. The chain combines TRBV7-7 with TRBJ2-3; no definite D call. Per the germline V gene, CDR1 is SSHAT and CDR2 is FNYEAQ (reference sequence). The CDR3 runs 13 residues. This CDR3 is CASSSSLQDTQYF. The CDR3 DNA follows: TGTGCTAGCAGCTCGAGTTTGCAAGATACGCAGTATTTT.

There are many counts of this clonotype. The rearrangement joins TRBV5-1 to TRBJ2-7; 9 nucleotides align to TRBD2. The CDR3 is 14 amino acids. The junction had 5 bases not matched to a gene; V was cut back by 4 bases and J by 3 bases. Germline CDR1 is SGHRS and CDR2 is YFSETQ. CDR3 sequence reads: CASSHSGGSYEQYF. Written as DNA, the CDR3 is TGCGCCAGCAGCCACAGCGGGGGGAGCTACGAGCAGTACTTC.

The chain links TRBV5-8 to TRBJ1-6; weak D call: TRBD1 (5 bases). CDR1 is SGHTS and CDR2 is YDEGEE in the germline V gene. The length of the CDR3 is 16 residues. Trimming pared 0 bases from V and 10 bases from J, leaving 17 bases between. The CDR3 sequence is CASSLGQGRGKSPLHF. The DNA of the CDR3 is TGTGCCAGCAGCTTGGGCCAGGGTCGGGGTAAATCACCCCTCCACTTT.

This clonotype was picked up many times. This CDR3 is CASSRVEQYF. The CDR3 region has the DNA TGTGCCAGCAGCAGGGTCGAGCAGTACTTC. This rearrangement joins TRBV2 to TRBJ2-7, with a tentative D call TRBD1 (5 bases). Germline CDR1 reads SNHLY; CDR2 reads FYNNEI. The V end lost 6 bases, the J end lost 6 bases, and 6 bases lay between the germline ends. This CDR3 contains 10 residues.

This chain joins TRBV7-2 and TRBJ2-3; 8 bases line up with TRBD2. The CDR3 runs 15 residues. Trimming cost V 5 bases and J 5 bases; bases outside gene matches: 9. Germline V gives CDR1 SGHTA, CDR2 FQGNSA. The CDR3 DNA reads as TGTGCCAGCAGCCGTCCGGGACTAGTCCTAGATACGCAGTATTTT. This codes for CASSRPGLVLDTQYF.

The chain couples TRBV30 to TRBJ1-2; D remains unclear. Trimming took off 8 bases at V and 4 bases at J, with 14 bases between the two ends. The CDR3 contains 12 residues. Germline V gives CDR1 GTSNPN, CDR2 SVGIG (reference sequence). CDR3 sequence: CASPDIPYGYTF. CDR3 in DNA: TGTGCCAGCCCAGACATCCCCTATGGCTACACCTTC.

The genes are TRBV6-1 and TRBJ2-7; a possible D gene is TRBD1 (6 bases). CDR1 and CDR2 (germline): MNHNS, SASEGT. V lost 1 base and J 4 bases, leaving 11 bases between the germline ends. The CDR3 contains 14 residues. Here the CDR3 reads CASSEDGTPYEQYF. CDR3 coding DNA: TGTGCCAGCAGTGAAGATGGGACACCATACGAGCAGTACTTC.

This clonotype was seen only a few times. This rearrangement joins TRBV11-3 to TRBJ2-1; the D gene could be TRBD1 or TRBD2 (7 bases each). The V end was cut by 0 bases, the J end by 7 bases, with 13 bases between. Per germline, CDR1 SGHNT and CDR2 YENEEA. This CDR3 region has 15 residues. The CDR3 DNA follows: TGTGCCAGCAGCTTAGAGGGAGGGGGCGGGAATGAGCAGTTCTTC. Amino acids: CASSLEGGGGNEQFF.

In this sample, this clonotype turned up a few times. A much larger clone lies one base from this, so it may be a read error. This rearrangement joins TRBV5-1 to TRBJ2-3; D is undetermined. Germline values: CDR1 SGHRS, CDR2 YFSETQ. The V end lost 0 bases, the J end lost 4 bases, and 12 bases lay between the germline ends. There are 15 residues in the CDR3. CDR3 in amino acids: CASSLESLYADTQYF. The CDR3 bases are TGCGCCAGCAGCTTGGAATCCCTCTACGCAGATACGCAGTATTTT.

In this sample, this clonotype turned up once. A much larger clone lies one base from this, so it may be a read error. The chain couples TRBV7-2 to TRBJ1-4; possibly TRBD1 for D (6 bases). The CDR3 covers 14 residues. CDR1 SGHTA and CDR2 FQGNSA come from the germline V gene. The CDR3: CASSSIGGRERLFF. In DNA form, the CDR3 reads TGTGCCAGCAGCTCCATAGGGGGGAGGGAAAGACTGTTTTTT.

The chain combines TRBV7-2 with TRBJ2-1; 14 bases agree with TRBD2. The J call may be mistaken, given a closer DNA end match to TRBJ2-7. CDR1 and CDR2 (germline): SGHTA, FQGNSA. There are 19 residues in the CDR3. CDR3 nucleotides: TGTGCCAGCAGCTCGGGACTAGCGGGGGTCCCGATTATTTACAATGAGCAGTACTTC. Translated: CASSSGLAGVPIIYNEQYF.

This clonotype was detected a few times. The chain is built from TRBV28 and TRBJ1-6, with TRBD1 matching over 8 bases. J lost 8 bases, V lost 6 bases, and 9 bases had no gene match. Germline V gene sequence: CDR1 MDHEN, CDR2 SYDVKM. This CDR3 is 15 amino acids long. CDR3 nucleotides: TGTGCCAGCAGCCAGGGACAGGTAGTACATTCACCCCTCCACTTT. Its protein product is CASSQGQVVHSPLHF.

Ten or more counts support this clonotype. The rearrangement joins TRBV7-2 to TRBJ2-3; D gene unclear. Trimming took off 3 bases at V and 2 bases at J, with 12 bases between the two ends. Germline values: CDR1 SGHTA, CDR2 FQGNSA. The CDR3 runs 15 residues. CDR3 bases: TGTGCCAGCAGCTTGAACCTCCTTCTCACAGATACGCAGTATTTT. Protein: CASSLNLLLTDTQYF.

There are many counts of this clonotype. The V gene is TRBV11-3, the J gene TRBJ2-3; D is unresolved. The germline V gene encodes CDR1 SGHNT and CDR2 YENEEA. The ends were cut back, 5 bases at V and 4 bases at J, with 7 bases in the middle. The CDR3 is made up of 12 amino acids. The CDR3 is CASSHPSDTQYF. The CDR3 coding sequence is TGTGCCAGCAGCCACCCCTCAGATACGCAGTATTTT. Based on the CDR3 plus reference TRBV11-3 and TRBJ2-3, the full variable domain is EAGVVQSPRYKIIEKKQPVAFWCNPISGHNTLYWYLQNLGQGPELLIRYENEEAVDDSQLPKDRFSAERLKGVDSTLKIQPAELGDSAVYLCASSHPSDTQYFGPGTRLTVL.

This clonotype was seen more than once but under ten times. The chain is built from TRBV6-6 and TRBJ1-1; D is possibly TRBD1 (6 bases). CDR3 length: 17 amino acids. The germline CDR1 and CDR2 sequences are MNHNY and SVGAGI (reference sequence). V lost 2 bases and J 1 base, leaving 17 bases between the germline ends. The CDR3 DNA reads TGTGCCAGCAGTTACCCAGACCGGGGGGCTACGAACACTGAAGCTTTCTTT. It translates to CASSYPDRGATNTEAFF.

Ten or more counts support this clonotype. This chain's CDR3 is CASKLTQGTPQHF. CDR3 nucleotide sequence: TGTGCCAGCAAACTGACCCAGGGGACGCCCCAGCATTTT. The chain links TRBV6-5 to TRBJ1-5; the D gene is possibly TRBD1 (6 bases). Trimming left V 7 bases short and J 9 bases short, with 16 bases between. Per germline, CDR1 MNHEY and CDR2 SVGAGI. The CDR3 is made up of 13 amino acids.

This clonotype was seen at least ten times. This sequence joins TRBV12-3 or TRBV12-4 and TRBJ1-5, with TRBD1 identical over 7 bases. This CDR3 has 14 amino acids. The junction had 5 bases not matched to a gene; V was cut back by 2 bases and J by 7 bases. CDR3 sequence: CASSLKGAEQPQHF. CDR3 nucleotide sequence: TGTGCCAGCAGTTTAAAGGGGGCGGAACAGCCCCAGCATTTT.